This T cell receptor beta chain came from a study of shared clonotypes between healthy human individuals. The CDR3 is made up of 8 amino acids, end residues included. CDR1 and CDR2 (germline): DFQATT, SNEGSKA (reference sequence). Overall study findings and caveats: Owing to a small donor count, the genetic and exposure-history diversity represented was limited.

As for this clone: Antigen specificity is unknown. The CDR3 end shows no conserved phenylalanine or tryptophan, and so a read error is likely. The DNA is omitted, as the CDR3 cannot be located on it reliably, and the CDR3 follows TCRdb's listing.

Profiling relied on immunoSEQ multiplex PCR, and the TCRdb table lists in-frame clones only, not all of them. The data hold about 1 million clones, with roughly 70% observed a single time. This TCR came from a man aged 18 to 35 in good health. The sequenced material came from memory CD4+ T cells sorted from blood. Subset meaning: CD45RA-negative fraction. This rearrangement joins TRBV20-1 to TRBJ1-2. This chain's CDR3 is CSAKGEAS.